One and the same sample provided the 2 T cell receptor beta chains below, sequenced in a study of molecular identifiers for immune sequencing clone quantification. TCRdb re-derived calls from the PCR reads in MiXCR, one entry per CDR3 protein. Here the sample spans about 640,000 distinct CDR3 sequences, less than 20% being singletons. The sample taken for sequencing was naive CD8+ T cells from blood, with Jurkat cell RNA spiked in. The subset here: FACS-sorted CD8+CD4-CCR7+CD45RA+ naive T cells. The source of these receptors is a human donor in good health. Some libraries in this study had Jurkat cell RNA spiked in.

This clonotype has a single count. Since a much larger clone is just one base distant, this may be a read error. This sequence joins TRBV5-6 and TRBJ1-3, with 8 positions matching TRBD1. From germline, CDR1 is SGHDT and CDR2 YYEEEE. The CDR3 totals 14 residues. The CDR3 protein is CASSLEDRVNTIHF. The DNA for the CDR3 is TGTGCCAGCAGCCTGGAGGACAGGGTGAACACCATACATTTT.

As regards this clonotype: Just one base apart from a much larger clone, this may be a read error. This chain uses TRBV7-9 with TRBJ2-5, with 12 bases that match TRBD1. This CDR3 is 16 amino acids long. The germline gives CDR1 SEHNR, CDR2 FQNEAQ (reference sequence). In DNA, the CDR3 is TGTGCCTGCAGCCACAGGGACAGGGGGCGCGAGGAGACCCAGTACTTC. Residues: CACSHRDRGREETQYF.